Shown below are 22 T cell receptor beta chains from a single sample sequenced in a study of cytotoxic CD8 clonotypes in ibrutinib-treated CLL. Produced via immunoSEQ multiplex PCR; TCRdb's table is partial and in-frame only. There are hundreds of thousands of clones in the sample; just under 80% occur only once, and under 8.5% lies in the top ten. The material sequenced was PBMCs, taken before ibrutinib treatment. The source is a human donor with chronic lymphocytic leukemia.

This chain joins TRBV6-1 and TRBJ1-3; possibly TRBD1 for D (5 bases). Trimming took off 6 bases at V and 0 bases at J, with 6 bases between the two ends. Germline V lookup: CDR1 MNHNS, CDR2 SASEGT. There are 13 residues in the CDR3. The CDR3 here is CASRTASGNTIYF. CDR3 nucleotides: TGTGCCAGCAGGACAGCCTCTGGAAACACCATATATTTT.

The chain has TRBV28 and TRBJ1-1; TRBD1 aligns across 9 bases. V lost 5 bases to trimming and J lost 5 bases; unmatched junction nucleotides: 9. The CDR3 length is 15 residues. CDR1 and CDR2 from the germline V gene are MDHEN and SYDVKM. CDR3 protein: CASSPGQGIGTEAFF. For the CDR3, the DNA is TGTGCCAGCAGTCCCGGACAGGGGATTGGAACTGAAGCTTTCTTT. The variable domain in full, with the rest retrieved from reference TRBV28 and TRBJ1-1, is DVKVTQSSRYLVKRTGEKVFLECVQDMDHENMFWYRQDPGLGLRLIYFSYDVKMKEKGDIPEGYSVSREKKERFSLILESASTNQTSMYLCASSPGQGIGTEAFFGQGTRLTVV.

Here the CDR3 reads CASSLQDGSGIYEQFF. Here the CDR3 DNA reads TGCGCCAGCAGCTTGCAGGATGGTAGCGGGATCTATGAGCAGTTCTTC. The V gene is TRBV5-1, the J gene TRBJ2-1, with TRBD2 matching over 8 bases. The CDR3 totals 16 residues. J lost 8 bases, V lost 1 base, and 11 bases had no gene match. Germline lookup yields CDR1 SGHRS and CDR2 YFSETQ.

This chain joins TRBV7-3 and TRBJ2-3; D is undetermined. The length of the CDR3 is 13 residues. The V end was cut by 1 base, the J end by 6 bases, with 8 bases between. Per germline, CDR1 SGHTA and CDR2 FQGTGA. CDR3 bases: TGTGCCAGCAGCTTAAAGGTCCTGGATACGCAGTATTTT. Its translation: CASSLKVLDTQYF.

The chain joins TRBV6-6 to TRBJ2-5; 10 bases match TRBD1. Germline V gene sequence: CDR1 MNHNY, CDR2 SVGAGI (reference sequence). The CDR3 is 16 amino acids. V gave up 4 bases and J gave up 4 bases; unmatched junction bases: 9. In DNA form, the CDR3 reads TGTGCCAGCAGTTCCGGGACAGGGGAAACAGGAGAGACCCAGTACTTC. This translates into CASSSGTGETGETQYF.

The chain couples TRBV5-4 to TRBJ1-4, with D tentatively TRBD1 (6 bases). Per germline, CDR1 SGHNT and CDR2 YYREEE (reference sequence). V was clipped by 4 bases and J by 7 bases, with 17 bases between them. The CDR3 runs to 15 residues. CDR3 coding DNA: TGTGCCAGCAGCCTACAGGGTGGGGTCGCTGAAAAACTGTTTTTT. It translates to CASSLQGGVAEKLFF.

The rearrangement links TRBV7-2 to TRBJ1-1, with 7 bases fitting TRBD1. The CDR3 contains 15 residues. V shed 4 bases and J 1 base; nucleotides not matched to a gene: 6. The V gene's germline CDR1 is SGHTA and CDR2 FQGNSA. The CDR3 loop is CASSSGQVKNTEAFF. As DNA, the CDR3 is TGTGCCAGCAGCTCTGGACAGGTGAAGAACACTGAAGCTTTCTTT.

This sequence joins TRBV28 and TRBJ2-5, with 7 positions matching TRBD1. V lost 5 bases to trimming and J lost 4 bases; unmatched junction nucleotides: 10. This CDR3 spans 15 amino acids. Germline loops: CDR1 MDHEN, CDR2 SYDVKM. The CDR3 loop is CASSLYQGVRETQYF. As DNA, the CDR3 is TGTGCCAGCAGTCTCTACCAGGGGGTACGAGAGACCCAGTACTTC.

The chain combines TRBV6-5 with TRBJ2-5; D ambiguous. V was cut by 3 bases and J by 5 bases, with 13 bases left in between. The germline CDR1 and CDR2 sequences are MNHEY and SVGAGI. This CDR3 region has 14 residues. CDR3 DNA: TGTGCCAGCAGTTATAGTGGCGGTGGGGAGACCCAGTACTTC. Residues: CASSYSGGGETQYF.

This clone was observed once. This chain uses TRBV27 with TRBJ2-7, with D perhaps TRBD1 or TRBD2 (5 bases each). Germline V gene data show CDR1 as MNHEY and CDR2 as SMNVEV (reference sequence). The V end was cut by 4 bases, the J end by 0 bases, with 16 bases between. This CDR3 spans 16 amino acids. The CDR3 DNA follows: TGTGCCAGCAGTTCGTGGGGGTTCTCGGGCTCCTACGAGCAGTACTTC. Encoded protein: CASSSWGFSGSYEQYF.

V and J are TRBV7-9 and TRBJ2-4; TRBD1 is a possible D gene (6 bases). Per germline, CDR1 SEHNR and CDR2 FQNEAQ (reference sequence). The CDR3 has 15 amino acids. V gave up 5 bases and J gave up 3 bases, with 14 bases separating them. The CDR3 here is CASSPANRDKNIQYF. CDR3 bases: TGTGCCAGCAGCCCCGCTAACAGGGACAAAAACATTCAGTACTTC.

This chain connects TRBV6-5 to TRBJ2-7; no clear D gene. Between the trimmed V and J ends, which lost 0 bases and 2 bases, there was a span of 11 bases. This CDR3 has 15 residues. Germline V CDR1 and CDR2: MNHEY, SVGAGI. The CDR3 DNA reads TGTGCCAGCAGTTACTCCCCTCGGAACCCCTACGAGCAGTACTTC. This codes for CASSYSPRNPYEQYF.

The V call is TRBV4-1, the J call TRBJ2-7; D is unclear. This CDR3 is built from 13 residues. The germline V and J ends were trimmed by 0 bases and 5 bases, with 8 bases remaining between them. The germline gives CDR1 MGHRA, CDR2 YSYEKL. CDR3: CASSQEVRHEQYF. The CDR3 region has the DNA TGCGCCAGCAGCCAAGAGGTACGCCACGAGCAGTACTTC.

V is TRBV7-3 and J is TRBJ2-3, with D perhaps TRBD1 (6 bases). Germline CDR1 reads SGHTA; CDR2 reads FQGTGA. This CDR3 has 15 amino acids. V gave up 2 bases and J gave up 5 bases, with 14 bases separating them. The CDR3 sequence: CASSLVQGMKDTQYF. The CDR3 region has the DNA TGTGCCAGCAGCTTAGTACAGGGCATGAAAGATACGCAGTATTTT.

The V and J genes are TRBV5-4 and TRBJ1-1; unclear D gene. V lost 2 bases and J 8 bases, leaving 13 bases between the germline ends. In germline, CDR1 is SGHNT, CDR2 YYREEE (reference sequence). The CDR3 extends over 13 amino acids. The chain's CDR3 is CASSLAVFTEAFF. The CDR3 region has the DNA TGTGCCAGCAGCTTAGCGGTATTCACCGAAGCTTTCTTT.

CDR3 DNA sequence: TGTGCCAGCAGTCCCGGGACAGGGGGTTCTATCGATGGCTACACCTTC. This gives the protein CASSPGTGGSIDGYTF. J is TRBJ1-2 and V is TRBV5-4; 11 bases align to TRBD1. The CDR3 is 16 amino acids. Trimming at V came to 5 bases and at J to 6 bases, leaving 12 bases not matched to a gene. CDR1 and CDR2 (germline): SGHNT, YYREEE (reference sequence).

The chain is built from TRBV25-1 and TRBJ2-2; TRBD2 matches at 10 bases. The germline V gene has CDR1 MGHDK and CDR2 SYGVNS. The V segment lost 9 bases and the J segment 2 bases; nucleotides outside the gene matches: 9. The CDR3 spans 16 residues. The CDR3 DNA reads as TGTGCCAGTAACCCAGCGGGAGGGCCTAACACCGGGGAGCTGTTTTTT. It encodes CASNPAGGPNTGELFF.

DNA for the CDR3: TGTGCCAGCTCACCACCTTTAACCCTAGCGGGGAACAATGAGCAGTTCTTC. Its protein is CASSPPLTLAGNNEQFF. The chain couples TRBV18 to TRBJ2-1; 9 nucleotides agree with TRBD2. The V and J ends lost 0 bases and 5 bases, in that order; junction bases with no gene match: 8. Looked up from germline, CDR1 is KGHSH and CDR2 is LQKENI. The CDR3 sequence is 17 residues long.

The chain has TRBV7-2 and TRBJ2-1, with no clear D. The CDR3 is 14 residues long. Germline assignment: CDR1 SGHTA and CDR2 FQGNSA. V lost 0 bases and J lost 1, with 4 bases in between. CDR3 sequence reads: CASSLASSYNEQFF. CDR3 bases: TGTGCCAGCAGCTTAGCAAGTTCCTACAATGAGCAGTTCTTC.

This clone was picked up a small number of times. The chain recombines TRBV7-9 with TRBJ1-2, with D unclear. The CDR3 is made up of 13 amino acids. V shed 5 bases and J shed 5 bases, with 12 bases lying between them. Germline CDR1 reads SEHNR; CDR2 reads FQNEAQ (reference sequence). Here the CDR3 DNA reads TGTGCCAGCAGCCCATCCCCAGTTTATGGCTACACCTTC. Translation: CASSPSPVYGYTF.

With respect to this clone: This same CDR3 is encoded by further DNA sequences in the sample. The V call is TRBV10-2, the J call TRBJ2-7; perhaps TRBD2 as D (6 bases). Germline assignment: CDR1 WSHSY and CDR2 SAAADI. There are 14 residues in the CDR3. V dropped 0 bases and J dropped 3 bases, with 9 bases sitting between them. Here the CDR3 DNA reads TGCGCCAGCAGTGAGTCGGGGGGAGTCTACGAGCAGTACTTC. It codes for CASSESGGVYEQYF.

J is TRBJ1-2 and V is TRBV4-3; no clear D. There are 17 residues in the CDR3. Germline V lookup: CDR1 LGHNA, CDR2 YSLEER. V lost 0 bases and J 2 bases, leaving 16 bases between the germline ends. The CDR3 nucleotides are TGCGCCAGCAGCCAAGAGGGCGGAATCGGAGGAAACTATGGCTACACCTTC. This translates into CASSQEGGIGGNYGYTF.